This record concerns one TCR beta chain sequence. Its specificity is not known. Healthy donors had no documented immune events, such as infections, while sampled. The table came from immunoSEQ multiplex PCR; TCRdb's copy has only in-frame clones and leaves some out. Of under 150,000 clones listed, 84% were seen once; the top ten hold roughly 3.3%. CDR3 length: 19 residues. V gave up 1 base and J gave up 1 base; unmatched junction bases: 12. CDR1 and CDR2 from the germline V gene are SGHVS and FQNEAQ. These data come from a study of identifying expanded T cells in peripheral blood. Overall study findings and caveats: Clone count variance between approximately 2-week samples rose with total template count. Differentially abundant clones: roughly 1.2 between replicates, roughly 16 at approximately two weeks, under 25 at four.

This TCR was sampled from a person between 18 and 69 years old in good health. This chain connects TRBV7-8 to TRBJ2-1, with 8 bases identical to TRBD2. Sequenced: blood. The CDR3 region has the DNA TGTGCCAGCAGCTTAGAGGAGCGGGGGAAGGCTAGATCCTACAATGAGCAGTTCTTC. This sequence encodes CASSLEERGKARSYNEQFF.